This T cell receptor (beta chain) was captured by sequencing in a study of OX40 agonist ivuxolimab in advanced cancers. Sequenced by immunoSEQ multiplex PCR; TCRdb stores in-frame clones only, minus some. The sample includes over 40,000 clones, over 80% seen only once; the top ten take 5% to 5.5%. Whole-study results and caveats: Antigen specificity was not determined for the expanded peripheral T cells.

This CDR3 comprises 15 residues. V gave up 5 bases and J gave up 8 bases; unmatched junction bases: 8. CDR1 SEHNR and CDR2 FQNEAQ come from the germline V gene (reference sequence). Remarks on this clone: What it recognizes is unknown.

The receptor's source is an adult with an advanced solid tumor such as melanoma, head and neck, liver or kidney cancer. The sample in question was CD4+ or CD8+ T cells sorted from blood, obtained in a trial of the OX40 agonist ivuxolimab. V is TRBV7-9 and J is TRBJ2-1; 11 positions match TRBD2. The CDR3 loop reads CASSQRTSGWDEQFF. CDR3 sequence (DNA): TGTGCCAGCAGCCAACGGACTAGCGGGTGGGATGAGCAGTTCTTC.